The 18 T cell receptor beta chains presented below share a single source sample, sequenced in a study of T cell responses to AZD1222 COVID-19 vaccine. Libraries were prepared by immunoSEQ multiplex PCR; TCRdb keeps only in-frame clonotypes and omits some of them. The profile shows about 110,000 clones, 70% to 90% of them singletons. Sequencing used peripheral blood, obtained 28 days after the second AZD1222 dose. Receptors were obtained from an adult who received the AZD1222 COVID-19 vaccine.

The chain joins TRBV6-6 to TRBJ1-1; 9 bases fit TRBD1. Germline lookup yields CDR1 MNHNY and CDR2 SVGAGI (reference sequence). This CDR3 comprises 14 residues. The V gene end was trimmed by 5 bases and the J gene end by 5 bases; junction bases not matched to a gene: 6. For the CDR3, the DNA is TGTGCCAGCAGTCCCGGACAGGGGTGGACTGAAGCTTTCTTT. Protein sequence: CASSPGQGWTEAFF.

J is TRBJ2-7 and V is TRBV19; 8 bases agree with TRBD1. The CDR3 spans 16 residues. From germline, CDR1 is LNHDA and CDR2 SQIVND (reference sequence). The V gene end was trimmed by 4 bases and the J gene end by 0 bases; junction bases not matched to a gene: 8. The CDR3 DNA reads as TGTGCCAGTAGTACCTACGACAGGGGTGTCTCCTACGAGCAGTACTTC. This codes for CASSTYDRGVSYEQYF. Full variable domain (outside the CDR3, taken from reference TRBV19 and TRBJ2-7): DGGITQSPKYLFRKEGQNVTLSCEQNLNHDAMYWYRQDPGQGLRLIYYSQIVNDFQKGDIAEGYSVSREKKESFPLTVTSAQKNPTAFYLCASSTYDRGVSYEQYFGPGTRLTVT.

The chain links TRBV2 to TRBJ1-5, with D possibly TRBD1 on 5 matching bases. The germline V gene has CDR1 SNHLY and CDR2 FYNNEI. V was clipped by 4 bases and J by 5 bases, with 9 bases between them. The CDR3 consists of 13 residues. The CDR3 DNA reads TGTGCCAGCAGTGGGGGCGGTTATCAGCCCCAGCATTTT. It yields the protein CASSGGGYQPQHF. The complete variable domain, with remaining parts taken from reference TRBV2 and TRBJ1-5, reads EPEVTQTPSHQVTQMGQEVILRCVPISNHLYFYWYRQILGQKVEFLVSFYNNEISEKSEIFDDQFSVERPDGSNFTLKIRSTKLEDSAMYFCASSGGGYQPQHFGDGTRLSIL.

V usage is TRBV7-3 and J usage is TRBJ2-7, with 9 bases aligning to TRBD1. The CDR3 is 14 residues long. Germline CDR1 SGHTA, CDR2 FQGTGA. J was trimmed by 2 bases and V by 5 bases; bases with no gene match: 4. The CDR3 reads CASSAGQGPYEQYF. For the CDR3, the DNA is TGTGCCAGCAGCGCGGGACAGGGTCCCTACGAGCAGTACTTC.

The chain is built from TRBV5-8 and TRBJ2-5; D is tentatively TRBD1 or TRBD2 (5 bases each). Germline V CDR1 and CDR2: SGHTS, YDEGEE. The CDR3 is 15 residues long. Trimming cost V 4 bases and J 4 bases, with 17 bases left between them. Here the CDR3 DNA reads TGTGCCAGCAGCCGAGGGACCTCCAAGGGAGAGACCCAGTACTTC. This translates into CASSRGTSKGETQYF.

The chain has TRBV23-1 and TRBJ1-2; TRBD1 is a possible D gene (5 bases). TRBV23-1 has ORF status, its function being uncertain. This CDR3 spans 18 amino acids. V was pared by 0 bases and J by 1 base, with 18 bases between. Written as DNA, the CDR3 is TGCGCCAGCAGTCAATCCGGGTGTAGACGGACACTTAACTATGGCTACACCTTC. Encoded protein: CASSQSGCRRTLNYGYTF.

V and J are TRBV10-3 and TRBJ1-1, with unresolved D. The germline V gene encodes CDR1 ENHRY and CDR2 SYGVKD. CDR3 length: 12 amino acids. The V gene lost 2 bases and the J gene lost 13 bases, with 14 bases spanning the gap. The CDR3 nucleotides read TGTGCCATCAGTGAGATTAAGTGGAGTGTTTTCTTT. It is translated as CAISEIKWSVFF.

The chain joins TRBV5-4 to TRBJ2-3; 7 bases line up with TRBD2. The germline CDR1 and CDR2 sequences are SGHNT and YYREEE (reference sequence). After removal of 2 bases from V and 3 bases from J, the junction contained 6 bases not matched to a gene. The CDR3 totals 15 residues. The CDR3 DNA reads TGTGCCAGCAGCTTTGGGTCAGCGGGAACAGATACGCAGTATTTT. It codes for CASSFGSAGTDTQYF.

In DNA form, the CDR3 reads TGTGCCAGCAGCCCGACGGCAGGGGATTCACCCCTCCACTTT. Its translation is CASSPTAGDSPLHF. V is TRBV3-1 (or the pseudogene TRBV3-2) and J is TRBJ1-6; weak D call: TRBD1 (6 bases). The CDR3 spans 14 residues. V was shortened by 4 bases and J by 8 bases, with 12 bases between the two germline ends. Looked up from germline, CDR1 is LGHDT and CDR2 is YNNKEL (reference sequence).

This sequence joins TRBV29-1 and TRBJ2-7; D remains ambiguous. The CDR3 length is 11 residues. Germline V gene sequence: CDR1 SQVTM, CDR2 ANQGSEA. V lost 7 bases, J lost 7 bases, and 14 bases lay in between. CDR3 loop: CSGRLSGEQYF. In DNA, the CDR3 is TGCAGCGGCCGGTTATCTGGGGAGCAGTACTTC.

The V gene is TRBV5-6, the J gene TRBJ1-2; D remains ambiguous. V lost 0 bases, J lost 3 bases, and 9 bases lay in between. This CDR3 spans 14 amino acids. Germline CDR1 and CDR2: SGHDT and YYEEEE. CDR3 sequence reads: CASSLGRVDYGYTF. The CDR3 DNA reads as TGTGCCAGCAGCTTGGGCCGGGTGGACTATGGCTACACCTTC.

The rearrangement uses TRBV29-1 and TRBJ1-3; no clear D. This CDR3 is 14 amino acids long. The germline V gene has CDR1 SQVTM and CDR2 ANQGSEA. Trimming removed 6 bases from V and 0 bases from J, with 12 bases in between. CDR3 loop: CSVRDVGSGNTIYF. In nucleotides, the CDR3 is TGCAGCGTCCGAGACGTGGGCTCTGGAAACACCATATATTTT.

This clone has a single count. The gene calls are TRBV7-9 and TRBJ1-4; the D gene is possibly TRBD1 (6 bases). CDR1 and CDR2 from the germline V gene are SEHNR and FQNEAQ (reference sequence). The V end lost 5 bases, the J end lost 5 bases, and 21 bases lay between the germline ends. CDR3 length: 17 residues. CDR3 bases: TGTGCCAGCAGCAGAGAGACCGGGACCCAGGGGAATGAAAAACTGTTTTTT. Protein sequence: CASSRETGTQGNEKLFF.

The chain is built from TRBV25-1 and TRBJ1-2, with TRBD1 identical over 7 bases. With 4 bases clipped from V and 1 base from J, the junction kept 3 bases outside the gene matches. Germline V lookup: CDR1 MGHDK, CDR2 SYGVNS. The CDR3 length is 14 residues. CDR3 sequence: CASSAAGGNYGYTF. The DNA for the CDR3 is TGTGCCAGCAGTGCCGCAGGGGGTAACTATGGCTACACCTTC.

This clone has a single count. The chain uses TRBV18 and TRBJ1-4; D unresolved. V was cut by 2 bases and J by 0 bases, with 7 bases left in between. The CDR3 consists of 15 residues. Germline values: CDR1 KGHSH, CDR2 LQKENI. CDR3 region: CASSPIQTTNEKLFF. CDR3 bases: TGTGCCAGCTCACCAATACAGACAACTAATGAAAAACTGTTTTTT.

The chain uses TRBV7-9 and TRBJ2-6; possibly TRBD1 or TRBD2 for D (5 bases each). V lost 8 bases and J 0 bases, leaving 14 bases between the germline ends. In germline, CDR1 is SEHNR, CDR2 FQNEAQ (reference sequence). The CDR3 covers 16 residues. CDR3 region: CASAAMGDSGANVLTF. CDR3 DNA: TGTGCCAGCGCGGCTATGGGGGACTCTGGGGCCAACGTCCTGACTTTC. The full variable domain, in which reference TRBV7-9 and TRBJ2-6 provide the parts outside the CDR3, is DTGVSQNPRHKITKRGQNVTFRCDPISEHNRLYWYRQTLGQGPEFLTYFQNEAQLEKSRLLSDRFSAERPKGSFSTLEIQRTEQGDSAMYLCASAAMGDSGANVLTFGAGSRLTVL.

The chain employs TRBV5-4 and TRBJ2-7, with no clear D. CDR1 is SGHNT, CDR2 YYREEE, per germline (reference sequence). The CDR3 covers 13 residues. The V end was cut by 2 bases, the J end by 4 bases, with 10 bases between. CDR3 DNA: TGTGCCAGCAGCTTTTCCCCCTCGTACGAGCAGTACTTC. Its translation: CASSFSPSYEQYF. Complete variable domain (other parts from reference TRBV5-4 and TRBJ2-7): ETGVTQSPTHLIKTRGQQVTLRCSSQSGHNTVSWYQQALGQGPQFIFQYYREEENGRGNFPPRFSGLQFPNYSSELNVNALELDDSALYLCASSFSPSYEQYFGPGTRLTVT.

For the CDR3, the DNA is TGTGCCAGCAGCTTAAACAGTTACAATGAGCAGTTCTTC. Amino acid sequence: CASSLNSYNEQFF. The genes are TRBV7-9 and TRBJ2-1, with D unclear. Trimming pared 2 bases from V and 4 bases from J, leaving 6 bases between. Germline-derived CDR1 and CDR2 are SEHNR and FQNEAQ (reference sequence). CDR3 size: 13 residues.